Below, one T cell receptor beta chain is given with its context. Antigen specificity is unknown. Specified time point: pretreatment peripheral blood. The sample belongs to a study of PD-L1 blockade in urothelial cancer. Turning to the study itself: Atezolizumab therapy began for patients in 2014, dosed at 1,200 mg intravenously every 3 weeks. At 3 weeks (second dose) and 6 weeks after starting treatment, blood was analyzed. Each blood sample yielded a median of about 140,000 T cells.

V gave up 8 bases and J gave up 8 bases; unmatched junction bases: 16. Germline CDR1 and CDR2: SGHAT and FQNNGV. The CDR3 has 15 residues. Study-wide results and caveats: It was durable-benefit patients whose tumor-associated blood clones expanded more at 3 weeks.

Some clones are missing from TCRdb's copy, which holds only in-frame ones; the method was immunoSEQ multiplex PCR. This table has 70,000 to 100,000 clones, 84% appearing once. The chain employs TRBV11-2 and TRBJ1-2; 8 bases are shared with TRBD1. This specimen was PBMCs, taken around atezolizumab (anti-PD-L1) treatment. This sequence originates from a man aged 55-75 years with urothelial cancer. CDR3 sequence: CASPILTRTGWGYTF. The DNA of the CDR3 is TGTGCCAGCCCCATTTTGACTCGGACAGGGTGGGGCTACACCTTC.